Following are 10 T cell receptor beta chains from one sample sequenced in a study of CD8 T cells in ankylosing spondylitis. General study findings and limits: Ankylosing spondylitis blood appeared to carry a characteristic TCR beta motif of several highly homologous variants.

The antigens of these receptors remain unknown. TCRdb reprocessed the 5' RACE reads with MiXCR, giving one entry per CDR3 protein. The sample has about 440,000 distinct CDR3 sequences, approximately 17% seen once. The sample was blood, either unsorted or a sorted T cell fraction (not recorded which). Receptor source: a male donor with ankylosing spondylitis.

This clonotype turned up a few times. This chain links TRBV20-1 with TRBJ1-1, with 7 positions matching TRBD1. This CDR3 spans 13 amino acids. The J segment lost 5 bases and the V segment lost 4 bases, leaving 7 bases of the junction unmatched. Germline values: CDR1 DFQATT, CDR2 SNEGSKA (reference sequence). The CDR3 spells CSAIRQGRTEAFF. The DNA for the CDR3 is TGCAGTGCTATTAGACAGGGCCGGACTGAAGCTTTCTTT.

The chain has TRBV20-1 and TRBJ2-7; 12 positions agree with TRBD1. Looked up from germline, CDR1 is DFQATT and CDR2 is SNEGSKA (reference sequence). Germline trimming cut 5 bases from V and 2 bases from J; bases unmatched to any gene: 7. The CDR3 loop spans 15 amino acids. The CDR3 DNA follows: TGCAGTGCTGTCCCCGGGACAGGGGGCACCTACGAGCAGTACTTC. Protein: CSAVPGTGGTYEQYF.

This clonotype was seen a handful of times. The chain recombines TRBV11-2 with TRBJ1-3; no definite D call. This CDR3 is built from 12 residues. The V gene's germline CDR1 is SGHAT and CDR2 FQNNGV. Between the trimmed V and J ends, which lost 8 bases and 6 bases, there was a span of 11 bases. Written as DNA, the CDR3 is TGTGCCAGCCCACAAATTTCAAACACCATATATTTT. Translating gives CASPQISNTIYF.

This clonotype was recorded a few times. The rearrangement uses TRBV7-2 and TRBJ2-5; D is perhaps TRBD2 (6 bases). V was pared by 5 bases and J by 5 bases, with 18 bases between. The CDR3 sequence is 15 residues long. Germline loops: CDR1 SGHTA, CDR2 FQGNSA. DNA of the CDR3: TGTGCCAGCAGCCCCCGACGGGGGACGGCGGAGACCCAGTACTTC. Translated, it gives CASSPRRGTAETQYF. Complete variable domain (other parts from reference TRBV7-2 and TRBJ2-5): GAGVSQSPSNKVTEKGKDVELRCDPISGHTALYWYRQSLGQGLEFLIYFQGNSAPDKSGLPSDRFSAERTGGSVSTLTIQRTQQEDSAVYLCASSPRRGTAETQYFGPGTRLLVL.

The chain links TRBV20-1 to TRBJ1-6; 8 bases fit TRBD1. This CDR3 is built from 15 residues. Trimming at V came to 0 bases and at J to 7 bases, leaving 5 bases not matched to a gene. Germline lookup yields CDR1 DFQATT and CDR2 SNEGSKA (reference sequence). CDR3 nucleotide sequence: TGCAGTGCTAGAGACCCGACAGGGGAGAATTCACCCCTCCACTTT. This sequence encodes CSARDPTGENSPLHF.

The table lists this clonotype with many counts. As DNA, the CDR3 is TGCGCCAGCAGCTCGGTAGGCAGCGGGTCAGATACGCAGTATTTT. It translates to CASSSVGSGSDTQYF. The chain recombines TRBV5-1 with TRBJ2-3, with D possibly matching TRBD2 (6 bases). This CDR3 contains 15 residues. CDR1 SGHRS and CDR2 YFSETQ come from the germline V gene. Deletions cut 3 bases from V and 4 bases from J, with 15 bases between.

The CDR3 coding sequence is TGTGCCAGCAGCCACCCGACGGGGAGCTCCTACGAGCAGTACTTC. It yields the protein CASSHPTGSSYEQYF. This rearrangement joins TRBV7-8 to TRBJ2-7; D perhaps matches TRBD2 (5 bases). The CDR3 spans 15 residues. Germline CDR1 is SGHVS and CDR2 is FQNEAQ. V dropped 5 bases and J dropped 0 bases, with 14 bases sitting between them. Full variable domain (missing parts from reference TRBV7-8 and TRBJ2-7): GAGVSQSPRYKVAKRGQDVALRCDPISGHVSLFWYQQALGQGPEFLTYFQNEAQLDKSGLPSDRFFAERPEGSVSTLKIQRTQQEDSAVYLCASSHPTGSSYEQYFGPGTRLTVT.

This clonotype was seen many times. The chain combines TRBV12-3 or TRBV12-4 with TRBJ1-1; TRBD1 matches at 9 bases. This CDR3 spans 12 amino acids. Trimming cost V 5 bases and J 10 bases; bases outside gene matches: 5. DNA for the CDR3: TGTGCCAGCAGTAGACAGGGGGTCGGAGCTTTCTTT. Translation: CASSRQGVGAFF.

This sequence joins TRBV6-1 and TRBJ2-3, with 11 positions matching TRBD2. This CDR3 has 16 residues. CDR1 and CDR2 (germline): MNHNS, SASEGT. Losses at the gene ends were 6 bases for V and 0 bases for J; bases not matched to a gene: 5. The CDR3 DNA reads as TGTGCCAGCAGGCAGACTAGCGGGGCTAGCACAGATACGCAGTATTTT. Its translation is CASRQTSGASTDTQYF.

There are many counts of this clonotype. The chain joins TRBV12-3 or TRBV12-4 to TRBJ2-4; no clear D. This CDR3 has 12 residues. V was shortened by 5 bases and J by 8 bases, with 10 bases between the two germline ends. The CDR3 nucleotides are TGTGCCAGCAGTCCCGTTCCGGACATTCAGTACTTC. This codes for CASSPVPDIQYF.